These 26 T cell receptor beta chains were sequenced from one sample in a study of blood T cell repertoires in COVID-19. TCRdb keeps only in-frame clones here, not all; method: immunoSEQ multiplex PCR. Among roughly 31,000 clones listed, 85% to 90% were seen once. Material for sequencing was peripheral blood. The source is a man between 60 and 75 years old with acute or convalescent COVID-19.

V is TRBV5-1 and J is TRBJ1-1; D may be TRBD1 (5 bases). The germline CDR1 and CDR2 sequences are SGHRS and YFSETQ. Trimming stripped 0 bases from V and 2 bases from J, with 11 bases between. This CDR3 has 15 residues. The DNA of the CDR3 is TGCGCCAGCAGCTTGGTCCGCGGGACTAACACTGAAGCTTTCTTT. Protein sequence: CASSLVRGTNTEAFF.

The chain links TRBV6-5 to TRBJ1-4; D remains ambiguous. CDR3 size: 12 residues. In germline, CDR1 is MNHEY, CDR2 SVGAGI. Between the trimmed V and J ends, which lost 2 bases and 8 bases, there was a span of 6 bases. CDR3 DNA: TGTGCCAGCAGTTACCTACGGGAAAAACTGTTTTTT. Protein: CASSYLREKLFF.

This chain uses TRBV10-3 with TRBJ1-1; possible D gene TRBD1, 5 bases. Per germline, CDR1 ENHRY and CDR2 SYGVKD. Trimming shortened V by 2 bases and J by 0 bases, and 13 bases separated the two germline ends. The CDR3 spans 16 residues. Here the CDR3 DNA reads TGTGCCATCAGTGAGGGCGTGGGGGGGATGAACACTGAAGCTTTCTTT. It encodes CAISEGVGGMNTEAFF.

CDR3 residues: CASSAPGGPQETQYF. CDR3 nucleotides: TGTGCCAGCAGCGCCCCAGGGGGGCCGCAAGAGACCCAGTACTTC. V and J are TRBV21-1 and TRBJ2-5; the D call in the table, TRBD1, was not verified against the DNA. TRBV21-1 has pseudogene status. The CDR3 extends over 15 amino acids.

The chain couples TRBV9 to TRBJ2-3; possibly TRBD2 for D (6 bases). V gave up 4 bases and J gave up 1 base, with 19 bases separating them. The germline gives CDR1 SGDLS, CDR2 YYNGEE. The CDR3 extends over 17 amino acids. CDR3 nucleotides: TGTGCCAGCAGCCCAGCTCCAGGGAGGAGCGGCACAGATACGCAGTATTTT. This gives the protein CASSPAPGRSGTDTQYF.

The chain carries TRBV10-3 and TRBJ2-6; no firm D call. This CDR3 region has 13 residues. The V end lost 9 bases, the J end lost 3 bases, and 9 bases lay between the germline ends. The germline gives CDR1 ENHRY, CDR2 SYGVKD. CDR3 sequence reads: CAIQDIGANVLTF. The CDR3 DNA follows: TGTGCCATTCAGGATATTGGGGCCAACGTCCTGACTTTC.

The chain recombines TRBV5-1 with TRBJ1-4, with 9 bases that match TRBD1. This CDR3 is 19 amino acids long. V gave up 2 bases and J gave up 7 bases; unmatched junction bases: 18. Germline V gene sequence: CDR1 SGHRS, CDR2 YFSETQ. The CDR3 DNA reads TGCGCCAGCAGCTTCTCTCCTGTACCTCCGGGACAGGGTTCTGAAAAACTGTTTTTT. Translated, it gives CASSFSPVPPGQGSEKLFF.

In this sample, this clone turned up a few times. V usage is TRBV5-1 and J usage is TRBJ1-2; TRBD1 agrees at 11 bases. CDR1 is SGHRS, CDR2 YFSETQ, per germline. This CDR3 contains 15 residues. Trimming removed 4 bases from V and 4 bases from J; junction bases left unmatched: 6. The chain's CDR3 is CASSPGTGGLYGYTF. For the CDR3, the DNA is TGCGCCAGCAGCCCTGGGACAGGGGGGCTCTATGGCTACACCTTC.

J is TRBJ1-1 and V is TRBV5-1; 7 bases line up with TRBD1. With 0 bases clipped from V and 4 bases from J, the junction kept 6 bases outside the gene matches. This CDR3 spans 15 amino acids. Germline CDR1 is SGHRS and CDR2 is YFSETQ. The CDR3: CASSLDGTASTEAFF. The DNA of the CDR3 is TGCGCCAGCAGCTTGGACGGGACAGCTAGCACTGAAGCTTTCTTT.

J is TRBJ2-3 and V is TRBV18; D ambiguous. Trimming stripped 5 bases from V and 3 bases from J, with 6 bases between. CDR1 and CDR2 from the germline V gene are KGHSH and LQKENI. The CDR3 runs 12 residues. The CDR3 spells CASSSSTDTQYF. Written as DNA, the CDR3 is TGTGCCAGCTCAAGCTCTACAGATACGCAGTATTTT.

This chain links TRBV6-6 with TRBJ2-7, with D uncertain. This CDR3 has 13 amino acids. Trimming took off 0 bases at V and 2 bases at J, with 5 bases between the two ends. Germline-derived CDR1 and CDR2 are MNHNY and SVGAGI (reference sequence). The CDR3 DNA reads as TGTGCCAGCAGTTACTCCCCCACCTACGAGCAGTACTTC. Its protein is CASSYSPTYEQYF.

The J gene is TRBJ2-1, the V gene TRBV7-3, with D uncertain. Germline V gives CDR1 SGHTA, CDR2 FQGTGA. Trimming stripped 3 bases from V and 4 bases from J, with 13 bases between. This CDR3 has 15 amino acids. For the CDR3, the DNA is TGTGCCAGCAGCTTCGAAGACTCCTCTTACAATGAGCAGTTCTTC. Translation: CASSFEDSSYNEQFF.

The genes are TRBV19 and TRBJ1-2; 8 nucleotides match TRBD1. Germline V gives CDR1 LNHDA, CDR2 SQIVND (reference sequence). CDR3 length: 14 amino acids. V dropped 4 bases and J dropped 3; count of bases not matched to a gene: 4. CDR3 in amino acids: CASSREDRDYGYTF. The CDR3 DNA is TGTGCCAGTAGTAGAGAGGACAGGGACTATGGCTACACCTTC.

The chain has TRBV12-3 or TRBV12-4 and TRBJ1-2; a weak D match, TRBD1 (6 bases). V was trimmed by 6 bases and J by 2 bases, leaving 10 bases between them. The CDR3 spans 13 residues. The CDR3 DNA reads as TGTGCCAGCAGCCCAGGGGTCAACTATGGCTACACCTTC. It translates to CASSPGVNYGYTF.

V gene TRBV7-2 combines with J gene TRBJ1-5; the D gene is possibly TRBD1 (5 bases). The CDR3 length is 16 residues. V gave up 1 base and J gave up 0 bases, with 10 bases separating them. The germline V gene has CDR1 SGHTA and CDR2 FQGNSA. CDR3 nucleotide sequence: TGTGCCAGCAGCTTAGAGGACACATATAGCAATCAGCCCCAGCATTTT. Its translation: CASSLEDTYSNQPQHF.

The chain uses TRBV9 and TRBJ2-1; no definite D call. The CDR3 is 15 amino acids. Per germline, CDR1 SGDLS and CDR2 YYNGEE. The germline V and J ends were trimmed by 4 bases and 3 bases, with 14 bases remaining between them. In DNA, the CDR3 is TGTGCCAGCAGCAATGGGCCGCTTATCTACAATGAGCAGTTCTTC. Its translation: CASSNGPLIYNEQFF.

In this sample, this clone turned up once. This sequence joins TRBV29-1 and TRBJ1-1, with a tentative D call TRBD1 (5 bases). Germline V gene sequence: CDR1 SQVTM, CDR2 ANQGSEA. With 1 base removed from V and 3 bases from J, the gap between germline ends came to 15 bases. The CDR3 extends over 15 amino acids. The CDR3: CSVEAPRQFYTEAFF. CDR3 sequence (DNA): TGCAGCGTTGAAGCGCCCCGACAGTTCTACACTGAAGCTTTCTTT. The full variable domain, completed using reference TRBV29-1 and TRBJ1-1, is SAVISQKPSRDICQRGTSLTIQCQVDSQVTMMFWYRQQPGQSLTLIATANQGSEATYESGFVIDKFPISRPNLTFSTLTVSNMSPEDSSIYLCSVEAPRQFYTEAFFGQGTRLTVV.

This sequence joins TRBV11-2 and TRBJ1-3, with TRBD1 as a possible D gene (5 bases). The CDR3 loop spans 15 amino acids. The V gene's germline CDR1 is SGHAT and CDR2 FQNNGV. The germline V and J ends were trimmed by 3 bases and 0 bases, with 9 bases remaining between them. CDR3 region: CASSLGGNSGNTIYF. The CDR3 nucleotides read TGTGCCAGCAGCTTGGGGGGGAACTCTGGAAACACCATATATTTT.

The chain joins TRBV11-2 to TRBJ1-2; D is undetermined. Germline CDR1 and CDR2: SGHAT and FQNNGV. Trimming removed 5 bases at V and 4 bases at J, with 11 bases between. This CDR3 is built from 13 residues. CDR3 nucleotide sequence: TGTGCCAGCAGCCCCGGAGAGGCCTATGGCTACACCTTC. Protein: CASSPGEAYGYTF.

CDR3 region: CASSAATGGNEQFF. The CDR3 DNA reads TGTGCCAGCAGCGCGGCGACAGGGGGCAATGAGCAGTTCTTC. The chain carries TRBV7-9 and TRBJ2-1; 9 positions match TRBD1. The V segment lost 5 bases and the J segment 6 bases; nucleotides outside the gene matches: 5. This CDR3 is 14 amino acids long. From germline, CDR1 is SEHNR and CDR2 FQNEAQ (reference sequence).

The chain combines TRBV19 with TRBJ1-5; D not certain. Germline V CDR1 and CDR2: LNHDA, SQIVND (reference sequence). CDR3 length equals 14 residues. Trimming took off 7 bases at V and 5 bases at J, with 15 bases between the two ends. This CDR3 is CASTHGVKDQPQHF. CDR3 coding DNA: TGTGCCAGTACCCACGGGGTTAAAGATCAGCCCCAGCATTTT. The full variable domain, with the rest looked up from reference TRBV19 and TRBJ1-5, is DGGITQSPKYLFRKEGQNVTLSCEQNLNHDAMYWYRQDPGQGLRLIYYSQIVNDFQKGDIAEGYSVSREKKESFPLTVTSAQKNPTAFYLCASTHGVKDQPQHFGDGTRLSIL.

The chain has TRBV4-2 and TRBJ2-2; TRBD2 matches 14 bases. Looked up from germline, CDR1 is LGHNA and CDR2 is YNFKEQ. There are 18 residues in the CDR3. The V and J ends lost 2 bases and 5 bases, in that order; junction bases with no gene match: 7. The CDR3 DNA is TGTGCCAGCAGCCAATCACCGGGACTAGCGGGGGTAACCGGGGAGCTGTTTTTT. Translation: CASSQSPGLAGVTGELFF.

Only a few counts were recorded for this clone. The chain is built from TRBV6-2 or TRBV6-3 and TRBJ2-1; perhaps TRBD2 as D (6 bases). CDR3 length equals 17 residues. Germline V lookup: CDR1 MNHEY, CDR2 SVGEGT. V was clipped by 2 bases and J by 8 bases, with 22 bases between them. This CDR3 is CASSYTTGTELVDEQFF. The CDR3 DNA sequence: TGTGCCAGCAGTTACACCACCGGGACTGAGCTGGTTGATGAGCAGTTCTTC.

The chain links TRBV5-1 to TRBJ1-1, with 7 bases matching TRBD1. The CDR3 has 15 residues. Germline V gene data show CDR1 as SGHRS and CDR2 as YFSETQ. Germline trimming cut 3 bases from V and 2 bases from J; bases unmatched to any gene: 7. The CDR3 is CASSWVRQGNTEAFF. In DNA, the CDR3 is TGCGCCAGCAGCTGGGTTAGACAGGGAAACACTGAAGCTTTCTTT.

The chain combines TRBV7-8 with TRBJ1-2; tentatively, D is TRBD1 (6 bases). Between the trimmed V and J ends, which lost 7 bases and 0 bases, there was a span of 18 bases. The CDR3 contains 16 residues. CDR1 is SGHVS and CDR2 is FQNEAQ in the germline V gene. CDR3 region: CASTLSGGGSNYGYTF. As DNA, the CDR3 is TGTGCCAGCACCCTAAGCGGTGGGGGCTCTAACTATGGCTACACCTTC.

The V gene is TRBV10-1, the J gene TRBJ1-1, with D possibly TRBD1 on 5 matching bases. V shed 3 bases and J shed 2 bases, with 19 bases lying between them. The CDR3 consists of 17 residues. CDR1 is WNHNN, CDR2 SYGVQD, per germline (reference sequence). CDR3 in DNA: TGCGCCAGCAGTGAATTCGCGTCACAGGCTACTAACACTGAAGCTTTCTTT. It yields the protein CASSEFASQATNTEAFF.